The clone carrying this TCR beta chain was counted ten times or more. Its specificity is unknown. The sample originates from a study of T-cell memory formation after mild COVID-19. Turning to the study itself: Largely donor-specific sequence clusters came from a couple of donors.

Whole-study results and caveats: Day 15 to 85 contracting clones showed balanced CD4/CD8; day 15 to 37 expanders favored CD4+. Mainly CM and EM harbored the contracting CD4+ clones; mainly EMRA harbored the CD8+ ones.

TCRdb ran MiXCR on the 5' RACE reads and lists one entry per CDR3 protein. The sample has over 40,000 distinct CDR3 sequences; around 12% are singletons. Material for sequencing was PBMCs or a T cell subset sorted from them (not recorded which). This TCR derives from a man aged 18 to 29 who had mild COVID-19 (a few samples of this study predate the infection). Cell type and time point are not known.

CDR3 coding DNA: TGCGCCAGCAGCCAATACCAGACTAGCACTCAAGAGACCCAGTACTTC. Its translation is CASSQYQTSTQETQYF. The chain has TRBV4-1 and TRBJ2-5; 7 positions match TRBD2. The V gene's germline CDR1 is MGHRA and CDR2 YSYEKL. This CDR3 spans 16 amino acids. With 2 bases clipped from V and 2 bases from J, the junction kept 8 bases outside the gene matches.